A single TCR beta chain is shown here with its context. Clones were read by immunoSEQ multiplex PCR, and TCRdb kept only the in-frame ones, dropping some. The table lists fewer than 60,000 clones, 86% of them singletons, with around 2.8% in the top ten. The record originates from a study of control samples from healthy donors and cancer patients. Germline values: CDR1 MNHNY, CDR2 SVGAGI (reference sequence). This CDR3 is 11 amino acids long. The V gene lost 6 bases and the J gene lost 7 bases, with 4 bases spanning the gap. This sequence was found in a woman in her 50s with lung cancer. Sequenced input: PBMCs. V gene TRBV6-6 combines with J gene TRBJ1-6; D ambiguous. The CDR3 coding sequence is TGTGCCAGCAGCGTGAATTCACCCCTCCACTTT. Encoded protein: CASSVNSPLHF.